This T cell receptor (beta chain) derives from a study of CD8+ T cells in alopecia areata. Looking at the study overall: Oral tofacitinib, 5 to 10 mg twice daily, was given in an open-label trial.

For this clone: The antigen is undetermined.

Researchers took lesional scalp punch biopsies and peripheral blood from people who were alopecia areata patients. The researchers isolated CD4+ and CD8+ T cells from PBMCs by sorting. Study-level points and caveats: Across lesional scalp, and particularly alopecia totalis/universalis, clonality surpassed that of normal scalp.

CDR1 and CDR2 (germline): MNHEY, SMNVEV (reference sequence). Trimming removed 5 bases at V and 6 bases at J, with 18 bases between. This CDR3 spans 15 amino acids. As the sequencing template, cDNA was produced by extracting RNA and reverse transcribing it. The assay was immunoSEQ multiplex PCR, and TCRdb's table has in-frame clones only and misses some. The data hold some 130,000 clones, with about 49% observed a single time. The sequence was obtained from a human donor with alopecia areata. The chain is built from TRBV27 and TRBJ2-3, with D maybe TRBD2 (6 bases). Material: CD8+ T cells sorted from blood, obtained at week 0. The CDR3 DNA reads as TGTGCCAGCAGTCTGACTAGAGGGCCTAGTGATACGCAGTATTTT. It encodes CASSLTRGPSDTQYF.